This is a list of T cell receptor beta chains from one sample in a study of control samples from healthy donors and cancer patients. Using immunoSEQ multiplex PCR, the repertoire was profiled, and TCRdb retains in-frame clones only, with some absent. The data hold approximately 150,000 clones, with roughly 89% observed a single time. What was sequenced was blood. These receptors were collected from a man aged 25 to 40 in good health. The CDR3 runs from the conserved cysteine through the conserved F or W. D genes are given only for firm matches. Expanded clones get a size class; other rows say once, few or many, or leave the size out.

v_call	j_call	d_call	clone_size	cdr3_aa	cdr3_nt
TRBV3-1/TRBV3-2	TRBJ1-6	-	-	CASSQIESRGSPLHF	TGTGCCAGCAGCCAAATCGAGAGCAGGGGCTCACCCCTCCACTTT
TRBV4-1	TRBJ1-5	TRBD1	-	CASAAEGAYQPQHF	TGCGCCAGCGCCGCGGAGGGGGCTTATCAGCCCCAGCATTTT
TRBV5-1	TRBJ1-2	-	-	CASRDIGQDQYTF	TGCGCCAGCAGGGATATCGGGCAGGATCAGTACACCTTC
TRBV24-1	TRBJ1-1	-	-	CATSDSRRNTEAFF	TGTGCCACCAGTGACTCCAGAAGGAACACTGAAGCTTTCTTT
TRBV2	TRBJ1-5	-	-	CASNSDRQPQHF	TGTGCCAGCAATTCCGACCGTCAGCCCCAGCATTTT
TRBV6-5	TRBJ2-2	TRBD2	-	CASSSSGTNTGELFF	TGTGCCAGCAGCTCTAGCGGGACGAACACCGGGGAGCTGTTTTTT
TRBV18	TRBJ2-3	TRBD2	-	CASSYGSGDTDTQYF	TGTGCCAGCTCATATGGTAGCGGGGACACAGATACGCAGTATTTT
TRBV4-3	TRBJ1-2	TRBD1	-	CASSQEDRGRSYGYTF	TGCGCCAGCAGCCAGGAGGACAGGGGGCGAAGCTATGGCTACACCTTC
TRBV19	TRBJ2-7	TRBD2	-	CASSEKASGGYEQYF	TGTGCCAGTAGTGAGAAGGCTAGCGGGGGGTACGAGCAGTACTTC
TRBV7-8	TRBJ2-7	TRBD1	-	CASSVDRGYEQYF	TGTGCCAGCAGCGTTGACAGGGGGTACGAGCAGTACTTC
TRBV19	TRBJ1-3	TRBD1	-	CASRRTGGSGNTIYF	TGTGCCAGTAGGAGGACAGGGGGCTCTGGAAACACCATATATTTT
TRBV27	TRBJ2-2	-	-	CASTNTGELFF	TGTGCCAGCACAAACACCGGGGAGCTGTTTTTT
TRBV7-2	TRBJ2-7	-	once	CASSASRWQGGFYEQYF	TGTGCCAGCAGCGCTAGTCGTTGGCAGGGGGGGTTCTACGAGCAGTACTTC
TRBV4-3	TRBJ2-7	-	-	CASSQDWGQITYEQYF	TGCGCCAGCAGCCAAGACTGGGGGCAGATCACGTACGAGCAGTACTTC
TRBV7-2	TRBJ1-2	TRBD1	-	CASSYGTDDNYGYTF	TGTGCCAGCAGCTACGGGACAGACGATAACTATGGCTACACCTTC
TRBV7-2	TRBJ2-1	TRBD1	-	CASSTQGQGAHNEQFF	TGTGCCAGCAGCACCCAGGGACAGGGGGCGCACAATGAGCAGTTCTTC
TRBV6-5	TRBJ1-2	-	-	CASSPYRVYDGYTF	TGTGCCAGCAGTCCCTACAGGGTTTATGATGGCTACACCTTC
TRBV6-2/TRBV6-3	TRBJ1-5	-	-	CASSFREGQPQHF	TGTGCCAGCAGTTTCAGGGAGGGTCAGCCCCAGCATTTT
TRBV11-3	TRBJ2-3	TRBD2	-	CASSLTSGGITDTQYF	TGTGCCAGCAGCCTAACCAGCGGGGGAATCACAGATACGCAGTATTTT
TRBV5-1	TRBJ2-1	TRBD2	-	CASSGGTSDYNEQFF	TGCGCCAGCAGCGGCGGGACTAGCGATTACAATGAGCAGTTCTTC
TRBV6-2/TRBV6-3	TRBJ1-5	-	-	CASSVGSYQPQHF	TGTGCCAGCAGTGTGGGGTCCTATCAGCCCCAGCATTTT
TRBV2	TRBJ1-6	-	once	CASSNRVGNSPLHF	TGTGCCAGCAGTAACAGGGTTGGTAATTCACCCCTCCACTTT
TRBV9	TRBJ1-2	TRBD1	-	CASSVEGALITF	TGTGCCAGCAGCGTAGAGGGGGCGTTGATCACCTTC
TRBV9	TRBJ2-1	TRBD2	once	CASSTQLAGRNEQFF	TGTGCCAGCAGCACCCAACTAGCGGGGCGGAATGAGCAGTTCTTC
TRBV13	TRBJ2-7	-	-	CASSYSPGKNYEQYF	TGTGCCAGCAGTTATTCGCCCGGGAAAAACTACGAGCAGTACTTC
TRBV2	TRBJ2-7	-	once	CASSEGTRVYEQYF	TGTGCCAGCAGTGAAGGGACAAGGGTTTACGAGCAGTACTTC
TRBV27	TRBJ1-5	-	-	CASKPLVSGVDNQPQHF	TGTGCCAGCAAGCCTCTGGTCTCAGGGGTTGACAATCAGCCCCAGCATTTT
TRBV6-5	TRBJ2-1	TRBD2	-	CAISLAGGNEQFF	TGTGCCATTTCACTAGCGGGGGGCAATGAGCAGTTCTTC
TRBV9	TRBJ1-2	TRBD1	-	CASSVEGQDYGYTF	TGTGCCAGCAGCGTAGAGGGACAGGATTATGGCTACACCTTC
TRBV24-1	TRBJ2-5	TRBD1	few	CATSERDSQETQYF	TGTGCCACCAGTGAGAGGGACAGCCAAGAGACCCAGTACTTC
TRBV5-1	TRBJ2-7	TRBD1	few	CASSLDRGLGVGYEQYF	TGCGCCAGCAGCTTGGATAGGGGGCTAGGGGTAGGCTACGAGCAGTACTTC
TRBV11-2	TRBJ2-5	TRBD2	-	CASSSMAGRGETQYF	TGTGCCAGCAGCTCCATGGCAGGGAGGGGAGAGACCCAGTACTTC
TRBV18	TRBJ2-7	-	-	CASSPGVTAYEQYF	TGTGCCAGCTCACCAGGGGTAACAGCCTACGAGCAGTACTTC